A selection of T cell receptor beta chains follows, all from one sample in a study of regulatory T cells in long-lasting Graves disease. MiXCR was run by TCRdb on the multiplex PCR reads, yielding one entry per CDR3 protein. This sample yields about 440,000 distinct CDR3 sequences, of which approximately 15% are seen a single time; over 15% belongs to the top ten. The data were also submitted as part of a second study, on T cells in Graves' hyperthyroidism and ophthalmopathy.

Sequences were derived from peripheral blood mononuclear cells (PBMCs), sampled at new diagnosis, from a patient treated with antithyroid drugs. The receptors derive from a woman in her 30s with Graves disease. Each CDR3 is given with its conserved first and last residue. The D gene is left open where the match is weak. The size entry is marked missing in some rows and otherwise reads once, few, many or a size class.

d_call j_call clone_size v_call cdr3_nt cdr3_aa
- TRBJ1-1 many TRBV7-3 TGTGCCAGCAGCTTATTGCCAGACACTGAAGCTTTCTTT CASSLLPDTEAFF
TRBD2 TRBJ2-7 many TRBV30 TGTGCCTGGACTAGCGGGAGCTACGAGCAGTACTTC CAWTSGSYEQYF
TRBD2 TRBJ2-1 few TRBV19 TGTGCCAGTAGTCGGGGGACTAGCGGAACCTACAATGAGCAGTTCTTC CASSRGTSGTYNEQFF
- TRBJ1-3 many TRBV28 TGTGCCAGCAGTACAGCTACCGGGACCGCTGGAAACACCATATATTTT CASSTATGTAGNTIYF
TRBD2 TRBJ2-5 once TRBV6-2/TRBV6-3 TGTGCCAGCAGTTACACGGGACTACCACAAGAGACCCAGTACTTC CASSYTGLPQETQYF
- TRBJ2-7 many TRBV12-5 TGTGCTAGTGGTTTCGGACAGCGGTACGAGCAGTACTTC CASGFGQRYEQYF
TRBD2 TRBJ2-7 many TRBV14 TGTGCCAGCAGCCAGGAACTAGCGGGAAACTACGAGCAGTACTTC CASSQELAGNYEQYF
TRBD1 TRBJ1-2 many TRBV30 TGTGCCTGGAGTGAAGGGACAGTAGCTAACTATGGCTACACCTTC CAWSEGTVANYGYTF
TRBD1 TRBJ2-3 many TRBV28 TGTGCCAGCAGTTTAATGGGACAGACCACAGATACGCAGTATTTT CASSLMGQTTDTQYF
TRBD1 TRBJ1-1 - TRBV11-2 TGTGCCAGCAGCCTGGACAGGGCTCAAGCTTTCTTT CASSLDRAQAFF
TRBD2 TRBJ2-5 - TRBV2 TGTGCCAGCAAAGAGCTGCTAGCGGGGCGAGAGACCCAGTACTTC CASKELLAGRETQYF
TRBD1 TRBJ2-7 many TRBV12-3/TRBV12-4 TGTGCCTCCGGGCGGACAGGGCGATACGAGCAGTACTTC CASGRTGRYEQYF
TRBD1 TRBJ1-2 many TRBV27 TGTGCCAGCAGTTTAGGGACAGGGGTTGGGTATGGCTACACCTTC CASSLGTGVGYGYTF
TRBD2 TRBJ2-7 - TRBV5-1 TGCGCCAGCAGCTTGGGCCCGACTAGCGGGAGCTACGAGCAGTACTTC CASSLGPTSGSYEQYF
- TRBJ1-2 - TRBV25-1 TGTGCCAGCAGTGCCGCCGGTACAAGTCCCTATGGCTACACCTTC CASSAAGTSPYGYTF
- TRBJ1-1 many TRBV11-2 TGTGCCAGCAGCTTAGATCTGGCAGCAGAAGCTTTCTTT CASSLDLAAEAFF
- TRBJ1-1 - TRBV12-5 TGTGCTAGTGGTTTCCAGGATGAAGCTTTCTTT CASGFQDEAFF
- TRBJ2-6 - TRBV27 TGTGCCAGCAGAATGGGGGGCGGACTCTCTGGGGCCAACGTCCTGACTTTC CASRMGGGLSGANVLTF
TRBD2 TRBJ2-7 few TRBV25-1 TGTGCCAGCAGTGACCCCCTCGGGGGGGGCGGGTACGAGCAGTACTTC CASSDPLGGGGYEQYF
- TRBJ1-2 many TRBV6-2/TRBV6-3 TGTGCCAGCAGGACTTGGGGGCGCCTTAACTATGGCTACACCTTC CASRTWGRLNYGYTF
- TRBJ1-5 few TRBV19 TGTGCCAGTAGTATCGCGCCGGGAAATCAGCCCCAGCATTTT CASSIAPGNQPQHF
- TRBJ2-5 - TRBV4-1 TGCGCCAGCAGCCTCAGGGGGGCTCCTGGTGGGCCCCAAGAGACCCAGTACTTC CASSLRGAPGGPQETQYF
- TRBJ1-1 many TRBV2 TGTGCCAGCATGTCGACCATGAACACTGAAGCTTTCTTT CASMSTMNTEAFF
- TRBJ1-2 many TRBV12-3/TRBV12-4 TGTGCCAGCAGTTTAGGGGGTTTTGGTCCCGGAGCCAACTATGGCTACACCTTC CASSLGGFGPGANYGYTF
- TRBJ2-3 few TRBV27 TGTGCCAGCAGTCCCTCCCGCAGGGGAAGTTCTAGCACAGATACGCAGTATTTT CASSPSRRGSSSTDTQYF
- TRBJ1-3 - TRBV7-9 TGTGCCAGCAGCTTAGGAAGGGACGGAAGCTCTGGAAACACCATATATTTT CASSLGRDGSSGNTIYF
- TRBJ1-5 few TRBV11-2 TGTGCCAGCAGCATAAACCGCGGTAGCAATCAGCCCCAGCATTTT CASSINRGSNQPQHF
- TRBJ1-1 many TRBV20-1 TGCAGTGCTAGTACAGGGTTGAACACTGAAGCTTTCTTT CSASTGLNTEAFF
- TRBJ1-3 - TRBV6-2/TRBV6-3 TGTGCCAGCAGTTACTCGACGGGAAACTCTGGAAACACCATATATTTT CASSYSTGNSGNTIYF
- TRBJ2-1 many TRBV27 TGTGCCAGCAGTTCATCAACCCACCTGCCCCAGTTCTTC CASSSSTHLPQFF
- TRBJ1-1 - TRBV19 TGTGCCAGTAGTACCCTCTCGGCGGGAAGCACTGAAGCTTTCTTT CASSTLSAGSTEAFF
TRBD2 TRBJ2-7 many TRBV7-2 TGTGCCAGCAGCCCATCTAGGATAGCGGGGTCGGGTGGGCAGTACTTC CASSPSRIAGSGGQYF
- TRBJ1-1 many TRBV18 TGTGCCAGCTCAGATAGTACGAACACTGAAGCTTTCTTT CASSDSTNTEAFF
- TRBJ1-6 - TRBV27 TGTGCCAGCAGGGACCTCCGAAGCTCCTATAATTCACCCCTCCACTTT CASRDLRSSYNSPLHF
TRBD2 TRBJ2-7 many TRBV30 TGTGCCTGGAGAGGACTAGCGGGAGAGGTGTTAGAGCAGTACTTC CAWRGLAGEVLEQYF
TRBD2 TRBJ2-7 - TRBV14 TGTGCCAGCAGCCATAGGCCCGGGACTAGTCCCTACGAGCAGTACTTC CASSHRPGTSPYEQYF
TRBD2 TRBJ2-7 many TRBV27 TGTGCCAGTAGGAGGCGGGAGTCGCTGGGGGAGCAGTACTTC CASRRRESLGEQYF
TRBD2 TRBJ2-2 - TRBV20-1 TGCAGTGCTACACTAGCGGGAATAGTCACCGGGGAGCTGTTTTTT CSATLAGIVTGELFF
TRBD2 TRBJ2-7 many TRBV3-1 TGTGCCAGCTCTAGGGCTAGCGGGAGGAACGAGCAGTACTTC CASSRASGRNEQYF
TRBD1 TRBJ1-2 many TRBV6-5 TGTGCCAGCAGTTACTATATGACAGGGGGCACACCTCCAGGCTACACCTTC CASSYYMTGGTPPGYTF